The following is a T cell receptor beta chain sequence with its context. TCRdb's copy holds only in-frame clones and misses some; the assay was immunoSEQ multiplex PCR. Altogether about 83,000 clones are present, 70% to 90% being singletons, with the ten largest covering 8%. This entry comes from a study of blood T cell repertoires in COVID-19. Germline V gene sequence: CDR1 SGHRS, CDR2 YFSETQ. The CDR3 has 15 amino acids. The germline V and J ends were trimmed by 4 bases and 0 bases, with 11 bases remaining between them. V gene TRBV5-1 combines with J gene TRBJ1-3, with no clear D. Sequencing was performed on peripheral blood. The TCR comes from an older man with active or convalescent COVID-19. The DNA of the CDR3 is TGCGCCAGCAGCCGCGGGGTGTCCTCTGGAAACACCATATATTTT. Residues: CASSRGVSSGNTIYF. The full variable domain, completed using reference TRBV5-1 and TRBJ1-3, is KAGVTQTPRYLIKTRGQQVTLSCSPISGHRSVSWYQQTPGQGLQFLFEYFSETQRNKGNFPGRFSGRQFSNSRSEMNVSTLELGDSALYLCASSRGVSSGNTIYFGEGSWLTVV.